This passage covers 16 T cell receptor beta chains from one sample sequenced in a study of shared clonotypes between healthy human individuals. Profiled with immunoSEQ multiplex PCR; TCRdb holds only in-frame clones, not every one. The table lists some 2 million clones, 85% to 95% of them singletons. Sequencing was done on a sample of naive CD4+ T cells sorted from blood. Subset here: CD45RA+ positively selected. The receptors come from a young man in good health.

The rearrangement joins TRBV6-1 to TRBJ2-4; D not resolved. CDR1 and CDR2 (germline): MNHNS, SASEGT. V was clipped by 3 bases and J by 0 bases, with 12 bases between them. The CDR3 extends over 16 amino acids. CDR3 nucleotide sequence: TGTGCCAGCAGTGAGGGAAATGGGCTAGCCAAAAACATTCAGTACTTC. Protein product: CASSEGNGLAKNIQYF.

The rearrangement uses TRBV14 and TRBJ2-3; possibly TRBD1 or TRBD2 for D (5 bases each). V was shortened by 4 bases and J by 1 base, with 12 bases between the two germline ends. CDR3 size: 15 residues. Germline V gene lookup returns CDR1 SGHDN and CDR2 FVKESK. CDR3 nucleotides: TGTGCCAGCAGCCCCATTGAGGGACGCACAGATACGCAGTATTTT. This translates into CASSPIEGRTDTQYF.

The V call is TRBV28, the J call TRBJ2-7; possibly TRBD2 for D (5 bases). The V and J ends lost 4 bases and 1 base respectively, with 14 bases between them. Germline assignment: CDR1 MDHEN and CDR2 SYDVKM. The CDR3 runs 15 residues. Here the CDR3 reads CASSSEGLGSYEQYF. The CDR3, as DNA: TGTGCCAGCAGTTCTGAGGGTTTGGGGTCCTACGAGCAGTACTTC. The full variable domain, with the rest looked up from reference TRBV28 and TRBJ2-7, is DVKVTQSSRYLVKRTGEKVFLECVQDMDHENMFWYRQDPGLGLRLIYFSYDVKMKEKGDIPEGYSVSREKKERFSLILESASTNQTSMYLCASSSEGLGSYEQYFGPGTRLTVT.

The rearrangement links TRBV18 to TRBJ2-7; D call uncertain. The V gene's germline CDR1 is KGHSH and CDR2 LQKENI. V lost 0 bases, J lost 5 bases, and 11 bases lay in between. CDR3 length equals 14 residues. CDR3 in DNA: TGTGCCAGCTCACCACCGGTTTCCAGCGACGAGCAGTACTTC. As protein: CASSPPVSSDEQYF.

This sequence joins TRBV29-1 and TRBJ1-2; 8 bases fit TRBD1. The CDR3 is 12 residues long. The germline CDR1 and CDR2 sequences are SQVTM and ANQGSEA. V shed 7 bases, J shed 4 bases, and the junction held 5 bases outside the gene matches. CDR3 residues: CSAQTGAYGYTF. CDR3 nucleotide sequence: TGCAGCGCACAGACAGGGGCCTATGGCTACACCTTC. Looking up the rest from reference TRBV29-1 and TRBJ1-2 gives the full variable domain: SAVISQKPSRDICQRGTSLTIQCQVDSQVTMMFWYRQQPGQSLTLIATANQGSEATYESGFVIDKFPISRPNLTFSTLTVSNMSPEDSSIYLCSAQTGAYGYTFGSGTRLTVV.

The CDR3 sequence: CASSFAGARGYEQYF. CDR3 DNA: TGTGCCAGCAGCTTTGCGGGGGCCCGTGGGTACGAGCAGTACTTC. The rearrangement links TRBV7-9 to TRBJ2-7, with D perhaps TRBD2 (7 bases). The CDR3 totals 15 residues. Trimming pared 3 bases from V and 4 bases from J, leaving 16 bases between. Germline CDR1 SEHNR, CDR2 FQNEAQ (reference sequence).

This chain connects TRBV19 to TRBJ2-1; D is possibly TRBD2 (5 bases). Germline V CDR1 and CDR2: LNHDA, SQIVND (reference sequence). Trimming took 2 bases from V and 7 from J, leaving 9 bases between them. This CDR3 has 13 amino acids. The CDR3 here is CASSILRGNEQFF. The CDR3 DNA reads as TGTGCCAGTAGTATACTTAGAGGGAATGAGCAGTTCTTC.

The rearrangement uses TRBV28 and TRBJ2-5; 16 bases align to TRBD2. Germline assignment: CDR1 MDHEN and CDR2 SYDVKM. After removal of 5 bases from V and 5 bases from J, the junction contained 14 bases not matched to a gene. The CDR3 contains 19 residues. The CDR3 spells CASSPIGTSGGAVRETQYF. For the CDR3, the DNA is TGTGCCAGCAGTCCGATAGGGACTAGCGGGGGGGCAGTTCGGGAGACCCAGTACTTC.

The chain links TRBV27 to TRBJ2-7; 8 positions agree with TRBD1. Trimming cost V 5 bases and J 3 bases; bases outside gene matches: 9. The germline gives CDR1 MNHEY, CDR2 SMNVEV (reference sequence). This CDR3 spans 15 amino acids. The CDR3 region is CASSRPRTGLYEQYF. CDR3 DNA sequence: TGTGCCAGCAGTCGACCTCGGACAGGGCTCTACGAGCAGTACTTC.

The V gene is TRBV6-1, the J gene TRBJ2-7; the match to TRBD1 covers 11 bases. This CDR3 comprises 14 residues. The V and J ends lost 8 bases and 4 bases, in that order; junction bases with no gene match: 7. Germline-derived CDR1 and CDR2 are MNHNS and SASEGT. CDR3 loop: CASGQGADGYEQYF. In DNA form, the CDR3 reads TGTGCCAGCGGACAGGGGGCAGATGGATACGAGCAGTACTTC.

This chain links TRBV10-3 with TRBJ1-1; no clear D. Trimming removed 5 bases at V and 1 base at J, with 11 bases between. CDR1 and CDR2 from the germline V gene are ENHRY and SYGVKD. The CDR3 has 14 amino acids. The CDR3 sequence is CAISPLAQNTEAFF. CDR3 nucleotide sequence: TGTGCCATCAGTCCTCTTGCCCAGAACACTGAAGCTTTCTTT.

The CDR3 here is CASSRRGQETQYF. CDR3 nucleotides: TGTGCCAGCTCACGCAGGGGCCAAGAGACCCAGTACTTC. The chain uses TRBV18 and TRBJ2-5, with D possibly TRBD1 on 6 matching bases. This CDR3 has 13 amino acids. V was shortened by 4 bases and J by 1 base, with 7 bases between the two germline ends. Germline-derived CDR1 and CDR2 are KGHSH and LQKENI.

The count of this clone is one. The chain employs TRBV28 and TRBJ1-1; TRBD1 aligns across 12 bases. Germline V gene lookup returns CDR1 MDHEN and CDR2 SYDVKM. CDR3 size: 17 residues. J gave up 1 base and V 1 base, and 4 bases lay outside the gene matches. The CDR3 region has the DNA TGTGCCAGCAGTTTATTAAAGGGACAGGGGGCGAACACTGAAGCTTTCTTT. Translating gives CASSLLKGQGANTEAFF.

The sample holds one count of this clone. Within the sample, other DNA sequences also encode this same CDR3. The chain combines TRBV7-9 with TRBJ1-1, with a tentative D call TRBD1 (6 bases). The CDR3 runs to 13 residues. The germline gives CDR1 SEHNR, CDR2 FQNEAQ (reference sequence). The V gene lost 3 bases and the J gene lost 4 bases, with 9 bases spanning the gap. Here the CDR3 reads CASSFLGGTEAFF. CDR3 bases: TGTGCCAGCAGCTTCCTAGGGGGCACTGAAGCTTTCTTT.

The rearrangement links TRBV5-8 to TRBJ1-5, with D perhaps matching TRBD1 (6 bases). Looked up from germline, CDR1 is SGHTS and CDR2 is YDEGEE. The V gene lost 0 bases and the J gene lost 5 bases, with 9 bases spanning the gap. CDR3 size: 14 residues. The CDR3 is CASSLDRVYQPQHF. The CDR3 DNA reads as TGTGCCAGCAGCTTGGACAGGGTATATCAGCCCCAGCATTTT.

The genes are TRBV19 and TRBJ2-3; 13 bases line up with TRBD2. Germline V gene data show CDR1 as LNHDA and CDR2 as SQIVND (reference sequence). This CDR3 region has 18 residues. V shed 5 bases, J shed 0 bases, and the junction held 8 bases outside the gene matches. DNA for the CDR3: TGTGCCAGTAGTCTGGGAGGGACTAGCGGGGTGAGCACAGATACGCAGTATTTT. Translation gives CASSLGGTSGVSTDTQYF.